These T cell receptor beta chains were read from a single sample in a study of regulatory dendritic cells for organ transplantation. Profiling relied on immunoSEQ multiplex PCR, and the TCRdb table lists in-frame clones only, not all of them. The sample yields some 40,000 clones, about 89% seen once. Sequencing was done on a sample of naive CD8+ T cells from blood. These receptors all come from a human donor in good health. Each CDR3 is given with its conserved first and last residue. A D gene is named only where the DNA matches it firmly. Some rows have no size entry. The others give once, few or many, or a class for an expanded clone.

CDR3 DNA: TGTGCCAGCAGCCACCGGGACGGAAGGAGGGATACGCAGTATTTT
CDR3 protein: CASSHRDGRRDTQYF
clone size: .
D gene: .
V gene: TRBV7-8
J gene: TRBJ2-3

CDR3 DNA: TGTGCCAGCAGCCTAGATGTCACCGAGCAGTTCTTC
CDR3 protein: CASSLDVTEQFF
clone size: .
D gene: .
V gene: TRBV9
J gene: TRBJ2-1

CDR3 DNA: TGTGCCAGCAGCGGGGGATTGGGTCTGTGGACCGGGGAGCTGTTTTTT
CDR3 protein: CASSGGLGLWTGELFF
clone size: .
D gene: .
V gene: TRBV7-8
J gene: TRBJ2-2

CDR3 DNA: TGTGCCAGCAGCCAAGAGGGAGGACTAGCAGGCCACGAGCAGTACTTC
CDR3 protein: CASSQEGGLAGHEQYF
clone size: once
D gene: TRBD2
V gene: TRBV11-2
J gene: TRBJ2-7

CDR3 DNA: TGTGCCAGCAGCGTCGCAGGCTCCTACAATGAGCAGTTCTTC
CDR3 protein: CASSVAGSYNEQFF
clone size: .
D gene: .
V gene: TRBV9
J gene: TRBJ2-1

CDR3 DNA: TGTGCCAGCAGTTTAGAAACAGGGCCCGCGAACACCGGGGAGCTGTTTTTT
CDR3 protein: CASSLETGPANTGELFF
clone size: .
D gene: .
V gene: TRBV27
J gene: TRBJ2-2

CDR3 DNA: TGTGCCAGCAGCTTAGCGGACAGGCGTTCGGAGACCCAGTACTTC
CDR3 protein: CASSLADRRSETQYF
clone size: .
D gene: TRBD1
V gene: TRBV7-6
J gene: TRBJ2-5

CDR3 DNA: TGTGCCAGTAGTATCTTGACAGTCACCGTCACCGGGGAGCTGTTTTTT
CDR3 protein: CASSILTVTVTGELFF
clone size: .
D gene: .
V gene: TRBV19
J gene: TRBJ2-2

CDR3 DNA: TGTGCCAGCAGTTTGGGTTATGGCTACACCTTC
CDR3 protein: CASSLGYGYTF
clone size: .
D gene: .
V gene: TRBV27
J gene: TRBJ1-2

CDR3 DNA: TGTGCCAGCAGCCAAGGTGCCAGGACAGAGCAGTATTTT
CDR3 protein: CASSQGARTEQYF
clone size: .
D gene: .
V gene: TRBV14
J gene: TRBJ2-3

CDR3 DNA: TGTGCCATCAGTGACTCCTACGAGCAGTACTTC
CDR3 protein: CAISDSYEQYF
clone size: .
D gene: .
V gene: TRBV10-3
J gene: TRBJ2-7

CDR3 DNA: TGTGCCAGCAGCCAAGGTTTTGGGGAGAACACTGAAGCTTTCTTT
CDR3 protein: CASSQGFGENTEAFF
clone size: .
D gene: .
V gene: TRBV13
J gene: TRBJ1-1

CDR3 DNA: TGTGCCAGCAGCTTGAAGGTAGGGACAACGGACTACGAGCAGTACTTC
CDR3 protein: CASSLKVGTTDYEQYF
clone size: .
D gene: .
V gene: TRBV7-9
J gene: TRBJ2-7

CDR3 DNA: TGTGCCAGCAGTTTAGCCGACAGGGCGGAAGCTTTCTTT
CDR3 protein: CASSLADRAEAFF
clone size: few
D gene: TRBD1
V gene: TRBV27
J gene: TRBJ1-1

CDR3 DNA: TGCAGCGTTGCCTCCGAATGGAATGAGCAGTTCTTC
CDR3 protein: CSVASEWNEQFF
clone size: .
D gene: .
V gene: TRBV29-1
J gene: TRBJ2-1

CDR3 DNA: TGTGCCAGCAGCGTACAGGGGGCTACTACGAACACCGGGGAGCTGTTTTTT
CDR3 protein: CASSVQGATTNTGELFF
clone size: .
D gene: TRBD1
V gene: TRBV9
J gene: TRBJ2-2

CDR3 DNA: TGCGCCAGCAGTCTCCGTCCGGGACTAGCGGGTGTAACAGATACGCAGTATTTT
CDR3 protein: CASSLRPGLAGVTDTQYF
clone size: .
D gene: TRBD2
V gene: TRBV4-1
J gene: TRBJ2-3

CDR3 DNA: TGTGCCAGCAGAGATCTAGCGGGAGAGACCCAGTACTTC
CDR3 protein: CASRDLAGETQYF
clone size: .
D gene: TRBD2
V gene: TRBV2
J gene: TRBJ2-5

CDR3 DNA: TGTGCCAGCAGCGTATCCCACGCGACTGAGCAGTTCTTC
CDR3 protein: CASSVSHATEQFF
clone size: .
D gene: .
V gene: TRBV9
J gene: TRBJ2-1

CDR3 DNA: TGTGCCAGCAGCTTAGTACCCAGCTCCTATAATTCACCCCTCCACTTT
CDR3 protein: CASSLVPSSYNSPLHF
clone size: .
D gene: .
V gene: TRBV7-2
J gene: TRBJ1-6

CDR3 DNA: TGTGCAAGTCGCCCTGAGGGGAAGACAACCGGGGAGCTGTTTTTT
CDR3 protein: CASRPEGKTTGELFF
clone size: .
D gene: .
V gene: TRBV12-2
J gene: TRBJ2-2

CDR3 DNA: TGTGCCAGCAGTTACGGAGAAGTCTCCTACGAGCAGTACTTC
CDR3 protein: CASSYGEVSYEQYF
clone size: .
D gene: .
V gene: TRBV6-5
J gene: TRBJ2-7

CDR3 DNA: TGTGCCAGCAGCGTAGCTGGCGGGAGAGTATACGAGCAGTACTTC
CDR3 protein: CASSVAGGRVYEQYF
clone size: once
D gene: TRBD2
V gene: TRBV9
J gene: TRBJ2-7

CDR3 DNA: TGTGCCAGCAGCTTAGTTTCCGCCACCCCGGGACTAGCGGGAAATGAGCAGTTCTTC
CDR3 protein: CASSLVSATPGLAGNEQFF
clone size: .
D gene: TRBD2
V gene: TRBV11-2
J gene: TRBJ2-1

CDR3 DNA: TGTGCCAGCATTGGGTCAGGGTCCTACAATGAGCAGTTCTTC
CDR3 protein: CASIGSGSYNEQFF
clone size: .
D gene: .
V gene: TRBV28
J gene: TRBJ2-1

CDR3 DNA: TGTGCCAGCAGCGTAGCTGCCTCCTATGGCTACACCTTC
CDR3 protein: CASSVAASYGYTF
clone size: .
D gene: .
V gene: TRBV9
J gene: TRBJ1-2

CDR3 DNA: TGTGCCAGCAGCTTAGTCCAGGGGGCCGAGACCCAGTACTTC
CDR3 protein: CASSLVQGAETQYF
clone size: .
D gene: TRBD1
V gene: TRBV7-2
J gene: TRBJ2-5

CDR3 DNA: TGTGCCAGCAGCTTAGACCCCGGACTAGCAGTTGGCAATGAGCAGTTCTTC
CDR3 protein: CASSLDPGLAVGNEQFF
clone size: .
D gene: TRBD2
V gene: TRBV11-3
J gene: TRBJ2-1

CDR3 DNA: TGCGCCAGCAGCCAAGTCCAAGGCGGGGCCTACGAGCAGTACTTC
CDR3 protein: CASSQVQGGAYEQYF
clone size: .
D gene: .
V gene: TRBV4-1
J gene: TRBJ2-7

CDR3 DNA: TGTGCCTGGAGTGGTCTAGGGACTAGCCGAGACACAGATACGCAGTATTTT
CDR3 protein: CAWSGLGTSRDTDTQYF
clone size: .
D gene: TRBD2
V gene: TRBV30
J gene: TRBJ2-3

CDR3 DNA: TGCAGCGCGGGACGGGAACACACTGAAGCTTTCTTT
CDR3 protein: CSAGREHTEAFF
clone size: .
D gene: .
V gene: TRBV29-1
J gene: TRBJ1-1

CDR3 DNA: TGTGCCAGCAGACGGACAGGGCCTAGCTATGGCTACACCTTC
CDR3 protein: CASRRTGPSYGYTF
clone size: .
D gene: TRBD1
V gene: TRBV14
J gene: TRBJ1-2

CDR3 DNA: TGTGCCAGCAGCCTGACCGGGAGAGTCTATGGCTACACCTTC
CDR3 protein: CASSLTGRVYGYTF
clone size: .
D gene: .
V gene: TRBV27
J gene: TRBJ1-2

CDR3 DNA: TGTGCCAGCAGGCCCACCACGGGACTTACCACAGAGACCCAGTACTTC
CDR3 protein: CASRPTTGLTTETQYF
clone size: .
D gene: .
V gene: TRBV28
J gene: TRBJ2-5

CDR3 DNA: TGTGCCAGCAGTCCACCACGGACCGCCGGGGAGCTGTTTTTT
CDR3 protein: CASSPPRTAGELFF
clone size: few
D gene: .
V gene: TRBV27
J gene: TRBJ2-2

CDR3 DNA: TGCGCCAGCAGCCAAGATATAACAGGGGGCAACTATGGCTACACTTTC
CDR3 protein: CASSQDITGGNYGYTF
clone size: .
D gene: TRBD1
V gene: TRBV4-3
J gene: TRBJ1-2

CDR3 DNA: TGCGCCAGCAGCCAAGGGTATGAGAACACTGAAGCTTTCTTT
CDR3 protein: CASSQGYENTEAFF
clone size: .
D gene: .
V gene: TRBV4-1
J gene: TRBJ1-1

CDR3 DNA: TGCGCCACATACCCGGGACAGGGGGTCTACAATGAGCAGTTCTTC
CDR3 protein: CATYPGQGVYNEQFF
clone size: .
D gene: TRBD1
V gene: TRBV10-1
J gene: TRBJ2-1

CDR3 DNA: TGCAGCGTTGATACCGTCCGGGTCGGTGTCTACGAAGCTTTCTTT
CDR3 protein: CSVDTVRVGVYEAFF
clone size: .
D gene: .
V gene: TRBV29-1
J gene: TRBJ1-1

CDR3 DNA: TGTGCCAGCAGCGCAAGCGGGACAGGGAGGGATGAGCAGTTCTTC
CDR3 protein: CASSASGTGRDEQFF
clone size: .
D gene: TRBD1
V gene: TRBV11-2
J gene: TRBJ2-1

CDR3 DNA: TGTGCCAGCAGCTTAACCGGGGGTACTGAAGCTTTCTTT
CDR3 protein: CASSLTGGTEAFF
clone size: .
D gene: .
V gene: TRBV7-9
J gene: TRBJ1-1

CDR3 DNA: TGTGCCAGCAGCTTCCGGGACGGTAATTACACCTTC
CDR3 protein: CASSFRDGNYTF
clone size: .
D gene: .
V gene: TRBV7-9
J gene: TRBJ1-2

CDR3 DNA: TGTGCCAGCAGCGCTCCCCTTCAAGAAGTCCGAACAGATACGCAGTATTTT
CDR3 protein: CASSAPLQEVRTDTQYF
clone size: .
D gene: .
V gene: TRBV9
J gene: TRBJ2-3

CDR3 DNA: TGTGCCAGCAGTTTATATCCCGGGACAGCAATCCCCTACGAGCAGTACTTC
CDR3 protein: CASSLYPGTAIPYEQYF
clone size: .
D gene: TRBD1
V gene: TRBV28
J gene: TRBJ2-7

CDR3 DNA: TGTGCCAGCAGCTTAGCGGAGACCTACGAGCAGTACTTC
CDR3 protein: CASSLAETYEQYF
clone size: .
D gene: .
V gene: TRBV11-3
J gene: TRBJ2-7